The 27 T cell receptor beta chains below were found in one sample sequenced in a study of blood T cell repertoires in COVID-19. Sequencing used immunoSEQ multiplex PCR; TCRdb keeps in-frame clones, though not all of them. The table lists 330,000 or so clones, roughly 90% of them singletons, with just over 1% in the top ten. The sample comprised PBMCs or T cells enriched from blood (not recorded which). These receptors originate from a woman aged 25-40 years who had been exposed to COVID-19.

The rearrangement links TRBV30 to TRBJ2-1; 16 positions agree with TRBD2. CDR1 is GTSNPN, CDR2 SVGIG, per germline (reference sequence). V shed 0 bases, J shed 2 bases, and the junction held 16 bases outside the gene matches. The CDR3 runs to 22 residues. The CDR3 nucleotides are TGTGCCTGGAGTGTCGGATTAGGGTTAAGGGGACTAGCGGGAGGGGCCTACAATGAGCAGTTCTTC. As protein: CAWSVGLGLRGLAGGAYNEQFF.

V usage is TRBV11-1 and J usage is TRBJ2-5, with a tentative D call TRBD1 (5 bases). Germline V lookup: CDR1 SGHAT, CDR2 FQDESV (reference sequence). Trimming cost V 5 bases and J 5 bases, with 15 bases left between them. The CDR3 loop spans 14 amino acids. The CDR3 bases are TGTGCCAGCAGCCCCTCAGGGATAGGGGAGACCCAGTACTTC. Its translation: CASSPSGIGETQYF.

In its sample, this clone was seen a few times. V usage is TRBV30 and J usage is TRBJ1-6; tentatively, D is TRBD1 (5 bases). The length of the CDR3 is 15 residues. V was clipped by 3 bases and J by 0 bases, with 9 bases between them. Germline CDR1 is GTSNPN and CDR2 is SVGIG (reference sequence). The CDR3 DNA reads TGTGCCTGGAGCCTCGGACACTCCTATAATTCACCCCTCCACTTT. It yields the protein CAWSLGHSYNSPLHF.

V gene TRBV28 combines with J gene TRBJ1-5, with D perhaps TRBD1 (5 bases). The CDR3 has 14 amino acids. From germline, CDR1 is MDHEN and CDR2 SYDVKM. Trimming cost V 6 bases and J 3 bases, with 12 bases left between them. CDR3 DNA: TGTGCCAGCAGGTCCTGGGGGGTCAATCAGCCCCAGCATTTT. It encodes CASRSWGVNQPQHF.

The chain combines TRBV7-9 with TRBJ2-1, with a weak D call TRBD2 (6 bases). V lost 5 bases, J lost 5 bases, and 13 bases lay in between. CDR3 length: 14 residues. Germline-derived CDR1 and CDR2 are SEHNR and FQNEAQ (reference sequence). The CDR3 is CASSPLALNNEQFF. The DNA for the CDR3 is TGTGCCAGCAGCCCGCTAGCGCTGAACAATGAGCAGTTCTTC.

The chain is built from TRBV3-1 (or the pseudogene TRBV3-2) and TRBJ2-1; 13 bases are shared with TRBD2. The V gene end was trimmed by 0 bases and the J gene end by 8 bases; junction bases not matched to a gene: 7. Germline V gene sequence: CDR1 LGHDT, CDR2 YNNKEL (reference sequence). The CDR3 sequence is 17 residues long. CDR3 sequence: CASSQELAGGPSDEQFF. CDR3 nucleotide sequence: TGTGCCAGCAGCCAAGAACTAGCGGGAGGGCCCTCTGATGAGCAGTTCTTC.

The gene calls are TRBV27 and TRBJ2-1; TRBD2 matches at 8 bases. Trimming at V came to 7 bases and at J to 6 bases, leaving 8 bases not matched to a gene. This CDR3 has 14 amino acids. CDR1 is MNHEY, CDR2 SMNVEV, per germline (reference sequence). DNA for the CDR3: TGTGCCAGCATGAGGACTAGCTCCCTCAATGAGCAGTTCTTC. Translated, it gives CASMRTSSLNEQFF.

The chain couples TRBV7-9 to TRBJ2-1; possibly TRBD2 for D (5 bases). From germline, CDR1 is SEHNR and CDR2 FQNEAQ (reference sequence). The V end was cut by 4 bases, the J end by 5 bases, with 12 bases between. This CDR3 region has 14 residues. The CDR3 region has the DNA TGTGCCAGCAGCTCTTTGTGGGAGCACAATGAGCAGTTCTTC. Translation: CASSSLWEHNEQFF.

The chain recombines TRBV3-1 (or the pseudogene TRBV3-2) with TRBJ1-3; unclear D gene. CDR3 length: 14 amino acids. Germline lookup yields CDR1 LGHDT and CDR2 YNNKEL (reference sequence). V lost 4 bases and J lost 0, with 7 bases in between. The CDR3 loop is CASSLLSSGNTIYF. CDR3 coding DNA: TGTGCCAGCAGCCTTCTTAGCTCTGGAAACACCATATATTTT.

V gene TRBV3-1 (or the pseudogene TRBV3-2) combines with J gene TRBJ2-1; 14 positions match TRBD2. V dropped 1 base and J dropped 9; count of bases not matched to a gene: 5. The CDR3 length is 16 residues. Germline V lookup: CDR1 LGHDT, CDR2 YNNKEL (reference sequence). The CDR3 spells CASSQGLAGGPGEQFF. The CDR3 region has the DNA TGTGCCAGCAGCCAAGGACTAGCGGGAGGGCCGGGTGAGCAGTTCTTC.

This clone was detected only a few times. The chain links TRBV5-1 to TRBJ1-2; 9 bases are a match to TRBD1. V lost 4 bases to trimming and J lost 9 bases; unmatched junction nucleotides: 16. The germline V gene has CDR1 SGHRS and CDR2 YFSETQ. The length of the CDR3 is 16 residues. The chain's CDR3 is CASSPSPVKGTGSYTF. The CDR3 region has the DNA TGCGCCAGCAGCCCTTCCCCCGTAAAGGGGACAGGGAGCTACACCTTC.

The genes are TRBV6-5 and TRBJ1-1; no definite D call. The CDR3 runs 13 residues. From germline, CDR1 is MNHEY and CDR2 SVGAGI. V lost 2 bases and J 4 bases, leaving 8 bases between the germline ends. In DNA form, the CDR3 reads TGTGCCAGCAGTTACAGGGCGGGCACTGAAGCTTTCTTT. Residues: CASSYRAGTEAFF.

This clone has just one count. The V and J genes are TRBV5-6 and TRBJ1-4, with a possible D match to TRBD1 (5 bases). The CDR3 extends over 13 amino acids. In germline, CDR1 is SGHDT, CDR2 YYEEEE. V was pared by 8 bases and J by 7 bases, with 15 bases between. CDR3 sequence: CASSIGGTEKLFF. CDR3 sequence (DNA): TGTGCCAGTTCTATTGGGGGGACTGAAAAACTGTTTTTT.

CDR3 residues: CASSPAQQGHYEQYF. The CDR3 nucleotides are TGTGCCAGCTCACCAGCCCAACAGGGTCACTACGAGCAGTACTTC. The chain joins TRBV18 to TRBJ2-7; D perhaps matches TRBD1 (6 bases). Germline V gene sequence: CDR1 KGHSH, CDR2 LQKENI. V shed 2 bases and J shed 3 bases, with 14 bases lying between them. The CDR3 spans 15 residues.

The gene calls are TRBV7-9 and TRBJ1-6; a weak D match, TRBD1 (5 bases). Trimming removed 7 bases at V and 11 bases at J, with 18 bases between. Germline CDR1 is SEHNR and CDR2 is FQNEAQ (reference sequence). CDR3 size: 14 residues. CDR3 loop: CASTQGQGRPPLHF. The CDR3 DNA sequence: TGTGCCAGCACCCAAGGTCAGGGTCGGCCACCCCTCCACTTT.

The rearrangement joins TRBV4-1 to TRBJ2-1; 10 positions agree with TRBD2. The V and J ends lost 0 bases and 2 bases, in that order; junction bases with no gene match: 13. CDR1 MGHRA and CDR2 YSYEKL come from the germline V gene. The CDR3 loop spans 20 amino acids. CDR3 amino acids: CASSQDALAGAGVTYNEQFF. CDR3 DNA sequence: TGCGCCAGCAGCCAAGATGCCCTAGCGGGAGCAGGAGTAACCTACAATGAGCAGTTCTTC.

The rearrangement links TRBV5-1 to TRBJ1-1; 7 bases are a match to TRBD1. CDR1 and CDR2 from the germline V gene are SGHRS and YFSETQ. This CDR3 contains 16 residues. After removal of 1 base from V and 0 bases from J, the junction contained 6 bases not matched to a gene. The CDR3 coding sequence is TGCGCCAGCAGCTTGTTGGGACAGCTAATGAACACTGAAGCTTTCTTT. Residues: CASSLLGQLMNTEAFF.

The chain links TRBV28 to TRBJ2-1; 13 nucleotides align to TRBD2. CDR3 size: 16 residues. Germline lookup yields CDR1 MDHEN and CDR2 SYDVKM. V shed 4 bases, J shed 9 bases, and the junction held 9 bases outside the gene matches. In nucleotides, the CDR3 is TGTGCCAGCAGTTCCCAACCGGGACTAGCGGGAAGTGAGCAGTTCTTC. Translated, it gives CASSSQPGLAGSEQFF. The entire variable domain, with the rest obtained from reference TRBV28 and TRBJ2-1, is as follows: DVKVTQSSRYLVKRTGEKVFLECVQDMDHENMFWYRQDPGLGLRLIYFSYDVKMKEKGDIPEGYSVSREKKERFSLILESASTNQTSMYLCASSSQPGLAGSEQFFGPGTRLTVL.

V usage is TRBV5-1 and J usage is TRBJ1-3; D is uncertain. The CDR3 consists of 16 residues. Germline values: CDR1 SGHRS, CDR2 YFSETQ. Deletions cut 0 bases from V and 0 bases from J, with 10 bases between. CDR3 bases: TGCGCCAGCAGCTTGGGGCATCAAAGCTCTGGAAACACCATATATTTT. Its translation: CASSLGHQSSGNTIYF.

The chain has TRBV7-9 and TRBJ2-5; TRBD2 agrees at 12 bases. Looked up from germline, CDR1 is SEHNR and CDR2 is FQNEAQ (reference sequence). J was trimmed by 5 bases and V by 7 bases; bases with no gene match: 8. The CDR3 is made up of 15 amino acids. The CDR3 sequence is CASTPSGRAGETQYF. Written as DNA, the CDR3 is TGTGCCAGCACCCCTAGCGGGAGGGCCGGGGAGACCCAGTACTTC. Combining the CDR3 with reference TRBV7-9 and TRBJ2-5 gives the whole variable domain DTGVSQNPRHKITKRGQNVTFRCDPISEHNRLYWYRQTLGQGPEFLTYFQNEAQLEKSRLLSDRFSAERPKGSFSTLEIQRTEQGDSAMYLCASTPSGRAGETQYFGPGTRLLVL.

The chain links TRBV24-1 to TRBJ2-5; 8 bases map to TRBD1. The CDR3 is 16 amino acids. Per the germline V gene, CDR1 is KGHDR and CDR2 is SFDVKD. J was trimmed by 4 bases and V by 5 bases; bases with no gene match: 11. The CDR3, as DNA: TGTGCCACCAGTGGCGGACAGGGTGGTTCTTCAGAGACCCAGTACTTC. This encodes CATSGGQGGSSETQYF.

About this clone: Other DNA sequences within the sample encode an identical CDR3. V usage is TRBV28 and J usage is TRBJ1-2; the D is unclear. In germline, CDR1 is MDHEN, CDR2 SYDVKM. This CDR3 region has 11 residues. Trimming cost V 6 bases and J 0 bases, with 2 bases left between them. As DNA, the CDR3 is TGTGCCAGCAGCTCTAACTATGGCTACACCTTC. Translation: CASSSNYGYTF.

The chain links TRBV7-8 to TRBJ2-6, with a tentative D call TRBD1 (5 bases). The germline CDR1 and CDR2 sequences are SGHVS and FQNEAQ. The CDR3 totals 17 residues. With 1 base removed from V and 2 bases from J, the gap between germline ends came to 12 bases. The CDR3 reads CASSLVAGMAGANVLTF. The CDR3 bases are TGTGCCAGCAGCTTAGTTGCAGGGATGGCTGGGGCCAACGTCCTGACTTTC.

The chain's CDR3 is CASSPQGTTETQYF. The DNA of the CDR3 is TGTGCCAGCTCACCACAGGGGACTACCGAGACCCAGTACTTC. The chain employs TRBV18 and TRBJ2-5, with 7 bases that match TRBD2. This CDR3 contains 14 residues. V was pared by 1 base and J by 5 bases, with 4 bases of the junction left unmatched. Germline loops: CDR1 KGHSH, CDR2 LQKENI.

The chain combines TRBV27 with TRBJ2-4, with 12 positions matching TRBD2. Germline assignment: CDR1 MNHEY and CDR2 SMNVEV (reference sequence). This CDR3 spans 16 amino acids. V lost 6 bases, J lost 6 bases, and 9 bases stayed unmatched. The CDR3 region has the DNA TGTGCCAGCAGGCCCTCTAGCGGGAGGGGGGGAAACATTCAGTACTTC. It translates to CASRPSSGRGGNIQYF.

The V gene is TRBV6-2 or TRBV6-3, the J gene TRBJ2-3, with 7 bases that match TRBD2. J was trimmed by 0 bases and V by 0 bases; bases with no gene match: 3. The CDR3 length is 16 residues. Per the germline V gene, CDR1 is MNHEY and CDR2 is SVGEGT. CDR3 residues: CASSYSLAASTDTQYF. The CDR3 DNA follows: TGTGCCAGCAGTTACTCCCTAGCGGCTAGCACAGATACGCAGTATTTT.

This chain links TRBV18 with TRBJ2-2; 11 bases are shared with TRBD2. Germline values: CDR1 KGHSH, CDR2 LQKENI. V trimming: 5 bases; J trimming: 2 bases; junction bases outside the gene matches: 4. The CDR3 covers 16 residues. CDR3 DNA sequence: TGTGCCAGCTCAGACGGGACTAGCGGAAACACCGGGGAGCTGTTTTTT. This codes for CASSDGTSGNTGELFF.